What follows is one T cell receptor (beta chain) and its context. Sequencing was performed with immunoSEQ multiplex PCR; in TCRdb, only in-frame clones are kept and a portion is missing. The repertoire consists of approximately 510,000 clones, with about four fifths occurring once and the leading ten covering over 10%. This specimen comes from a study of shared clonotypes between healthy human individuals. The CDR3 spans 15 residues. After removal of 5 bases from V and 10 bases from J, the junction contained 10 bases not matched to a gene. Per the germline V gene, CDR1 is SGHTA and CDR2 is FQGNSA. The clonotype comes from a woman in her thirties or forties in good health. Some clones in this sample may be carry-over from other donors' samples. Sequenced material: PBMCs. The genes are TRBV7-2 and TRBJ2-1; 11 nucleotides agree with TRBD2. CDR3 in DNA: TGTGCCAGCAGCAACAAACTAGCGGGAGTTTTAGAGCAGTTCTTC. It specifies CASSNKLAGVLEQFF.